This T cell receptor (beta chain) emerged from a study of spatial heterogeneity in lung cancer. The time point: sample taken at primary tumor resection. Extraction of whole RNA from tumor, nontumor lung or frozen PBMC preceded unsorted sequencing. About this clonotype itself: Its antigen is as yet unknown.

MiXCR was run by TCRdb on the 5' RACE reads, yielding one entry per CDR3 protein. The sample holds over 25,000 distinct CDR3 sequences, about 6.6% seen once. Study-wide results and caveats: Expanded TCRs that were ubiquitous or regional had counts tracking ubiquitous and regional nonsynonymous mutations, respectively. It was found that expanded intratumoral alpha and beta TCR counts tracked tumor mutation counts.

The germline V and J ends were trimmed by 0 bases and 7 bases, with 9 bases remaining between them. The CDR3 is made up of 13 amino acids. Germline-derived CDR1 and CDR2 are SEHNR and FQNEAQ (reference sequence). Sequenced material: lung tumor tissue, taken at surgery. The rearrangement joins TRBV7-9 to TRBJ1-2, with D uncertain. This receptor was identified in a male donor with early-stage non-small cell lung cancer. The chain's CDR3 is CASSLAGGSGYTF. CDR3 bases: TGTGCCAGCAGCTTAGCGGGCGGCTCTGGCTACACCTTC.